The rows below give T cell receptor beta chains drawn from one sample of a study of T cell repertoires in ileal Crohn's disease. Sequencing was performed with immunoSEQ multiplex PCR; in TCRdb, only in-frame clones are kept and a portion is missing. Of under 13,000 clones detected, around 87% appear once; the ten largest clones hold over 7.5%. Sequences were obtained from ileal tissue. All receptors derive from an adult with Crohn's disease. The CDR3 runs from the conserved cysteine through the conserved F or W.

v_gene,j_gene,CDR3aa
TRBV5-5,TRBJ2-6,CASSFDDGRPFETGANVLTF
TRBV30,TRBJ2-2,CAWSVESGTGELFF
TRBV30,TRBJ2-5,CAWNMGLGETQYF
TRBV7-8,TRBJ1-2,CASSSLYREAYGYTF
TRBV18,TRBJ1-1,CASSPQELDTEAFF
TRBV5-1,TRBJ1-2,CASSLTNFRAQDGYTF
TRBV6-5,TRBJ2-7,CASSYATGHLSYEQYF
TRBV30,TRBJ2-7,CAWSVGGTQTYEQYF
TRBV19,TRBJ1-1,CASKGSTEAFF
TRBV7-6,TRBJ2-1,CASSLYGSRGLAGVHEQFF
TRBV30,TRBJ1-1,CAWLGVGTEAFF
TRBV19,TRBJ2-1,CASSIRGSGRVYSYNEQFF
TRBV9,TRBJ1-1,CASSAPQGNTEAFF
TRBV27,TRBJ2-5,CASSRGRGGETQYF
TRBV7-3,TRBJ2-7,CASSLLPSDVGEQYF
TRBV7-2,TRBJ2-5,CASSSGPGGRETQYF
TRBV5-4,TRBJ1-4,CASSSKGTNEKLFF
TRBV16,TRBJ1-2,CASSQSLGSPSVYTF
TRBV7-6,TRBJ1-3,CASSSSRAVGNTIYF
TRBV6-5,TRBJ1-2,CASSYEYGYTF
TRBV2,TRBJ2-5,CASTRGDHQETQYF
TRBV11-2,TRBJ1-1,CASSMGQGGTEAFF
TRBV7-2,TRBJ2-1,CASSFDSANEQFF
TRBV6-1,TRBJ2-7,CASTRVRGYEQYF
TRBV6-5,TRBJ2-5,CASSQAGNQETQYF
TRBV5-6,TRBJ2-5,CASSLEGWGPKETQYF
TRBV5-1,TRBJ2-1,CASSLGGFSYNEQFF
TRBV13,TRBJ1-2,CASSLDPGQARYGYTF
TRBV10-3,TRBJ2-3,CAISPGLAGSTDTQYF
TRBV19,TRBJ1-5,CASSSWTGRSNQPQHF
TRBV12-5,TRBJ1-5,CASGLDSSNQPQHF
TRBV7-6,TRBJ2-7,CASSRTGQSYEQYF
TRBV6-1,TRBJ1-1,CASSEAENTEAFF
TRBV6-4,TRBJ2-7,CASRLEGTSNYEQYF
TRBV5-4,TRBJ1-4,CASSLKGQGEKLFF
TRBV7-2,TRBJ1-1,CASSYMGGMNTEAFF
TRBV5-1,TRBJ2-1,CASSLGGLAGDNEQFF
TRBV30,TRBJ1-5,CAWSLEGRPTQPQHF
TRBV5-1,TRBJ2-5,CASSFGTTQETQYF
TRBV10-3,TRBJ1-2,CAIQGSNYGYTF
TRBV4-1,TRBJ2-5,CASSQGTSGSGETQYF
TRBV4-1,TRBJ2-3,CASSRTQTSGRSARIDTQYF
TRBV29-1,TRBJ2-4,CSVGALGNIQYF
TRBV5-5,TRBJ2-3,CASCLVTSPTDTQYF
TRBV7-2,TRBJ2-3,CASSSRTSSPDTQYF
TRBV25-1,TRBJ1-2,CASTNGGSGYTF
TRBV7-6,TRBJ2-3,CASSTGFSTDTQYF
TRBV19,TRBJ2-1,CASSPSESSYNEQFF
TRBV29-1,TRBJ1-1,CSGRTGALNTEAFF
TRBV18,TRBJ1-1,CASSQSPASGTEAFF